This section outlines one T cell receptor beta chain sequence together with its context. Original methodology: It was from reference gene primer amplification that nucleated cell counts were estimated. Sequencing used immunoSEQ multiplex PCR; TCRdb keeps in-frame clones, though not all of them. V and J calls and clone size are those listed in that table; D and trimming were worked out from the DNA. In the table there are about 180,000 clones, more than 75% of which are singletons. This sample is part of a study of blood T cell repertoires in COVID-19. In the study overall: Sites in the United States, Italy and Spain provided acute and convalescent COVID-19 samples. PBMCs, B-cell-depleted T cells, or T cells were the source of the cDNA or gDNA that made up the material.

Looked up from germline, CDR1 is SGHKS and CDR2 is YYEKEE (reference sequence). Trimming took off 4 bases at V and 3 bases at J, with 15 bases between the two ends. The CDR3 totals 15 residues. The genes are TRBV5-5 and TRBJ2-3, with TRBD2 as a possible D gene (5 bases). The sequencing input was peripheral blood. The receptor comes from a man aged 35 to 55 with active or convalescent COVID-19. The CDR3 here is CASSPPPAGTDTQYF. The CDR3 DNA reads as TGTGCCAGCAGCCCCCCCCCGGCGGGTACAGATACGCAGTATTTT.